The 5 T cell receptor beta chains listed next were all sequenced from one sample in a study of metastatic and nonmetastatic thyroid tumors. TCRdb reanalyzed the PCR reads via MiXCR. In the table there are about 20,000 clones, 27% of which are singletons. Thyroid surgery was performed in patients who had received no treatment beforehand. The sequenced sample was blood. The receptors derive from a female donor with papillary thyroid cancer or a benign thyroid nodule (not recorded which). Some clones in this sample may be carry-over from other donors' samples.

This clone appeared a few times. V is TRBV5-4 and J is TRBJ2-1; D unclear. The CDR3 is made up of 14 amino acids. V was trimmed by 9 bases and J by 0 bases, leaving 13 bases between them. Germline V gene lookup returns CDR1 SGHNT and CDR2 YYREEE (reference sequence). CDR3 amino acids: CAIPHKSSYNEQFF. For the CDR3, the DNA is TGTGCCATACCCCACAAGAGCTCCTACAATGAGCAGTTCTTC.

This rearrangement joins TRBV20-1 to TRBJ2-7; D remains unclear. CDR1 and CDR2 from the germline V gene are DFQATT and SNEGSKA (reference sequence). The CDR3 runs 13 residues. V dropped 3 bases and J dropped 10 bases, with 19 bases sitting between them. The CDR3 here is CSASRVVEAGQYF. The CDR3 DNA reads TGCAGTGCTAGCCGGGTAGTAGAGGCCGGACAGTACTTC.

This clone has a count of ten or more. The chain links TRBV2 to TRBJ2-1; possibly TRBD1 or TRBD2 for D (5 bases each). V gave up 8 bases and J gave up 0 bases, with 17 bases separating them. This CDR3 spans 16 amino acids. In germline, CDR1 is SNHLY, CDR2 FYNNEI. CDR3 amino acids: CASSGPTPFSYNEQFF. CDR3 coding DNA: TGTGCCAGCTCGGGGCCAACTCCATTCTCCTACAATGAGCAGTTCTTC. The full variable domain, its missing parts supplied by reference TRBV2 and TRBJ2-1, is EPEVTQTPSHQVTQMGQEVILRCVPISNHLYFYWYRQILGQKVEFLVSFYNNEISEKSEIFDDQFSVERPDGSNFTLKIRSTKLEDSAMYFCASSGPTPFSYNEQFFGPGTRLTVL.

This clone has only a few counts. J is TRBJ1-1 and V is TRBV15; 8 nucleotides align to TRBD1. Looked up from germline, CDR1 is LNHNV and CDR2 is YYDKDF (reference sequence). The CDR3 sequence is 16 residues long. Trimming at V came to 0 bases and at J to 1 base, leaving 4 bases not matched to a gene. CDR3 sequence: CATSRDQGAGNTEAFF. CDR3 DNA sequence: TGTGCCACCAGCAGAGATCAGGGGGCGGGGAACACTGAAGCTTTCTTT.

In nucleotides, the CDR3 is TGTGCCAGCATTGCCCAGCCCCGGGACTCCTACGAGCAGTACTTC. This encodes CASIAQPRDSYEQYF. The chain carries TRBV7-3 and TRBJ2-7, with D perhaps matching TRBD2 (5 bases). This CDR3 region has 15 residues. V lost 7 bases and J 0 bases, leaving 16 bases between the germline ends. The germline CDR1 and CDR2 sequences are SGHTA and FQGTGA.